A selection of T cell receptor beta chains follows, all from one sample in a study of T cells after somatic rescue of genetic block. The data were produced by immunoSEQ multiplex PCR, yet TCRdb's version contains in-frame clones alone and is incomplete. Of tens of thousands of clones in the sample, about 91% are singletons; the top ten hold about 3%. The sample comprised peripheral blood mononuclear cells (PBMCs). The receptors originated from a middle-aged man. The CDR3 runs from the conserved cysteine through the conserved F or W. Each record gives: V gene, clone size, J gene, D gene, CDR3 DNA, CDR3 protein. The D gene is left open where the match is weak. The size of a clone is reported for some rows only, either as once, few or many, or as a class for expanded clones.

v_call: TRBV7-9
clone_size: .
j_call: TRBJ1-5
d_call: .
cdr3_nt: TGTGCCAGCAGCTCGGGGGCCCTTAGCAATCAGCCCCAGCATTTT
cdr3_aa: CASSSGALSNQPQHF

v_call: TRBV11-3
clone_size: .
j_call: TRBJ1-6
d_call: .
cdr3_nt: TGTGCCAGCAGCTCAGGACAGAGGCCAAATTCACCCCTCCACTTT
cdr3_aa: CASSSGQRPNSPLHF

v_call: TRBV2
clone_size: .
j_call: TRBJ2-7
d_call: .
cdr3_nt: TGTGCCAGCAGTACGCAGGGCCTGGTTGAGCAGTACTTC
cdr3_aa: CASSTQGLVEQYF

v_call: TRBV7-2
clone_size: .
j_call: TRBJ2-1
d_call: .
cdr3_nt: TGTGCCAGCAGCTTAAGAGATCGGCGGGGCTCCTACAATGAGCAGTTCTTC
cdr3_aa: CASSLRDRRGSYNEQFF

v_call: TRBV4-3
clone_size: once
j_call: TRBJ2-7
d_call: .
cdr3_nt: TGCGCCAGCAGCCAAGATCGGCAGGGAGGCTACGAGCAGTACTTC
cdr3_aa: CASSQDRQGGYEQYF

v_call: TRBV9
clone_size: few
j_call: TRBJ2-2
d_call: .
cdr3_nt: TGTGCCAGCAGCGTAGGGGCCAACACCGGGGAGCTGTTTTTT
cdr3_aa: CASSVGANTGELFF

v_call: TRBV4-2
clone_size: .
j_call: TRBJ2-1
d_call: TRBD1
cdr3_nt: TGTGCCAGCAGCCAAGTAGCCCCGGGACAGGGGCTCTATGAGCAGTTCTTC
cdr3_aa: CASSQVAPGQGLYEQFF

v_call: TRBV6-1
clone_size: .
j_call: TRBJ1-5
d_call: .
cdr3_nt: TGTGCCAGCAGTGAAATCTTAGTATGGAATCAGCCCCAGCATTTT
cdr3_aa: CASSEILVWNQPQHF

v_call: TRBV2
clone_size: .
j_call: TRBJ2-7
d_call: .
cdr3_nt: TGTGCCAGCAGTGGAACGGCAGCTTACGAGCAGTACTTC
cdr3_aa: CASSGTAAYEQYF

v_call: TRBV19
clone_size: .
j_call: TRBJ1-4
d_call: TRBD1
cdr3_nt: TGTGCCAGTAGTCCGGGACAGCCACGGGACGAACTGTTTTTT
cdr3_aa: CASSPGQPRDELFF

v_call: TRBV2
clone_size: .
j_call: TRBJ2-7
d_call: .
cdr3_nt: TGTGCCAGCAGTGAAGAGGGGGCGGGAGAGCAGTACTTC
cdr3_aa: CASSEEGAGEQYF

v_call: TRBV10-2
clone_size: .
j_call: TRBJ2-7
d_call: .
cdr3_nt: TGCGCCAGCAGTGAGTCTACCTATCCCTACGAGCAGTACTTC
cdr3_aa: CASSESTYPYEQYF

v_call: TRBV5-4
clone_size: .
j_call: TRBJ2-2
d_call: TRBD2
cdr3_nt: TGTGCCAGCACCTCCGGGACTAGCGGGAGGGACACCGGGGAGCTGTTTTTT
cdr3_aa: CASTSGTSGRDTGELFF

v_call: TRBV10-1
clone_size: .
j_call: TRBJ2-5
d_call: .
cdr3_nt: TGCGCCAGCAGTGAGTCGACGGGGAAAGAGACCCAGTACTTC
cdr3_aa: CASSESTGKETQYF

v_call: TRBV5-6
clone_size: .
j_call: TRBJ2-5
d_call: TRBD1
cdr3_nt: TGTGCCAGCAGCTTGGCACAGGGGCAAGAGACCCAGTACTTC
cdr3_aa: CASSLAQGQETQYF

v_call: TRBV6-7
clone_size: .
j_call: TRBJ2-1
d_call: TRBD2
cdr3_nt: TGTGCCAGCAGTAGTGCGGGAGGCCCATCCTACAATGAGCAGTTCTTC
cdr3_aa: CASSSAGGPSYNEQFF

v_call: TRBV15
clone_size: .
j_call: TRBJ2-1
d_call: .
cdr3_nt: TGTGCCACCAGCAGAGATCTACGAGTAACTTACAATGAGCAGTTCTTC
cdr3_aa: CATSRDLRVTYNEQFF

v_call: TRBV6-6
clone_size: .
j_call: TRBJ2-5
d_call: TRBD1
cdr3_nt: TGTGCCAGCAGTCCAACAGGGGGCCTTCAAGAGACCCAGTACTTC
cdr3_aa: CASSPTGGLQETQYF

v_call: TRBV11-2
clone_size: .
j_call: TRBJ1-1
d_call: TRBD1
cdr3_nt: TGTGCCAGCAGCCCCCGACCTATGGACAGGGCCGATGAAGCTTTCTTT
cdr3_aa: CASSPRPMDRADEAFF

v_call: TRBV6-5
clone_size: .
j_call: TRBJ2-7
d_call: TRBD1
cdr3_nt: TGTGCCAGCGGACAGGGGGAGTACGAGCAGTACTTC
cdr3_aa: CASGQGEYEQYF

v_call: TRBV20-1
clone_size: .
j_call: TRBJ1-2
d_call: .
cdr3_nt: TGCAGTGCCCCCGGGGCCTCCTACACCTTC
cdr3_aa: CSAPGASYTF

v_call: TRBV4-2
clone_size: .
j_call: TRBJ2-7
d_call: TRBD1
cdr3_nt: TGTGCCAGCAGCCAAGGGGACAGGGGTTACGAGCAGTACTTC
cdr3_aa: CASSQGDRGYEQYF